Listed here are 31 T cell receptor beta chains from one sample, sequenced in a study of shared clonotypes between healthy human individuals. Assay used: immunoSEQ multiplex PCR; TCRdb lists only in-frame clones, some missing. The sample includes roughly 760,000 clones, approximately 79% of them seen just once. The sequencing sample was made of memory CD4+ T cells sorted from blood. Indicated subset: CD45RA-negative fraction. Source of these receptors: a woman aged 25-40 years in good health.

The table lists this clone with a few counts. The chain joins TRBV23-1 to TRBJ1-3; TRBD1 might be the D (6 bases). TRBV23-1 carries the ORF label, with uncertain function. There are 15 residues in the CDR3. V dropped 7 bases and J dropped 8 bases, with 21 bases sitting between them. The CDR3 spells CASMEQGRREDTIYF. CDR3 sequence (DNA): TGCGCCAGCATGGAGCAGGGGCGCCGAGAGGACACCATATATTTT.

This clone was picked up a small number of times. Other DNA sequences of this sample code for an identical CDR3. The chain employs TRBV5-1 and TRBJ2-5; TRBD1 agrees at 7 bases. The CDR3 extends over 12 amino acids. The ends lost 5 bases at V and 3 bases at J; junction bases unmatched: 1. CDR1 and CDR2 from the germline V gene are SGHRS and YFSETQ. The CDR3 protein is CASSGTEETQYF. In nucleotides, the CDR3 is TGCGCCAGCAGTGGGACAGAAGAGACCCAGTACTTC.

The chain links TRBV28 to TRBJ1-5; D unclear. Trimming stripped 6 bases from V and 4 bases from J, with 19 bases between. Germline V gene sequence: CDR1 MDHEN, CDR2 SYDVKM. The CDR3 has 16 amino acids. CDR3 residues: CASSPPVPAGNQPQHF. CDR3 coding DNA: TGTGCCAGCAGCCCACCGGTTCCCGCGGGGAATCAGCCCCAGCATTTT.

J is TRBJ1-2 and V is TRBV28; no clear D. Germline assignment: CDR1 MDHEN and CDR2 SYDVKM. The CDR3 loop spans 12 amino acids. Trimming took 7 bases from V and 2 from J, leaving 8 bases between them. The CDR3 sequence: CASMPGNYGYTF. CDR3 sequence (DNA): TGTGCCAGCATGCCGGGGAACTATGGCTACACCTTC.

This clone was found a few times. The chain joins TRBV29-1 to TRBJ1-1; 10 bases are a match to TRBD1. V trimming: 7 bases; J trimming: 6 bases; junction bases outside the gene matches: 11. Germline V gene sequence: CDR1 SQVTM, CDR2 ANQGSEA. This CDR3 region has 14 residues. This chain's CDR3 is CSAVPGQGVAEAFF. The CDR3 DNA reads TGCAGCGCCGTCCCCGGACAGGGGGTCGCTGAAGCTTTCTTT.

J is TRBJ1-2 and V is TRBV5-1, with TRBD1 identical over 7 bases. The CDR3 is made up of 14 amino acids. Germline values: CDR1 SGHRS, CDR2 YFSETQ. V dropped 1 base and J dropped 5; count of bases not matched to a gene: 5. The CDR3 sequence is CASSLIGTVYGYTF. As DNA, the CDR3 is TGCGCCAGCAGCTTGATAGGGACAGTTTATGGCTACACCTTC.

The chain employs TRBV28 and TRBJ2-5; D might be TRBD1 (6 bases). Trimming cost V 1 base and J 2 bases, with 11 bases left between them. Germline V lookup: CDR1 MDHEN, CDR2 SYDVKM. The CDR3 is 15 residues long. CDR3 residues: CASSLSQGRQETQYF. DNA for the CDR3: TGTGCCAGCAGTTTATCACAGGGAAGGCAAGAGACCCAGTACTTC. Drawing the rest from reference TRBV28 and TRBJ2-5, the complete variable domain is DVKVTQSSRYLVKRTGEKVFLECVQDMDHENMFWYRQDPGLGLRLIYFSYDVKMKEKGDIPEGYSVSREKKERFSLILESASTNQTSMYLCASSLSQGRQETQYFGPGTRLLVL.

DNA of the CDR3: TGCAGCGTATCCGGGACTAGTTTCCTGGACGAGCAGTACTTC. It yields the protein CSVSGTSFLDEQYF. The rearrangement links TRBV29-1 to TRBJ2-7; 8 bases line up with TRBD2. V lost 6 bases and J lost 5; bases outside the gene matches: 12. The V gene's germline CDR1 is SQVTM and CDR2 ANQGSEA. This CDR3 is built from 14 residues.

V is TRBV28 and J is TRBJ1-2; tentatively, D is TRBD1 (5 bases). The V gene lost 6 bases and the J gene lost 4 bases, with 12 bases spanning the gap. Germline assignment: CDR1 MDHEN and CDR2 SYDVKM. This CDR3 is built from 13 residues. The CDR3 DNA reads as TGTGCCAGCAGCGGGGGGAACACCTATGGCTACACCTTC. This encodes CASSGGNTYGYTF.

The sample holds a few counts of this clone. V and J are TRBV29-1 and TRBJ2-7; D is possibly TRBD2 (6 bases). Trimming left V 7 bases short and J 3 bases short, with 19 bases between. The germline gives CDR1 SQVTM, CDR2 ANQGSEA. This CDR3 spans 14 amino acids. In DNA, the CDR3 is TGCAGCGCCTCCAGCTACGGGAGTGACTACGAGCAGTACTTC. Residues: CSASSYGSDYEQYF.

CDR3 sequence reads: CASSQGGGSGTGELFF. The CDR3 DNA follows: TGTGCCAGCAGCCAAGGGGGCGGGAGTGGTACCGGGGAGCTGTTTTTT. The chain recombines TRBV4-2 with TRBJ2-2; 7 nucleotides align to TRBD2. Germline trimming cut 1 base from V and 5 bases from J; bases unmatched to any gene: 7. Per germline, CDR1 LGHNA and CDR2 YNFKEQ. This CDR3 region has 16 residues.

This clone has just one count. This CDR3 is also generated by other DNA sequences in the sample. J is TRBJ2-7 and V is TRBV4-2, with D unresolved. Trimming removed 3 bases at V and 2 bases at J, with 2 bases between. Germline V gives CDR1 LGHNA, CDR2 YNFKEQ. The CDR3 consists of 11 residues. This CDR3 reads CASSQAYEQYF. The CDR3 coding sequence is TGTGCCAGCAGCCAGGCCTACGAGCAGTACTTC.

The chain uses TRBV5-1 and TRBJ2-3; 9 nucleotides align to TRBD2. Germline V CDR1 and CDR2: SGHRS, YFSETQ. J lost 3 bases, V lost 2 bases, and 10 bases had no gene match. This CDR3 has 17 residues. CDR3 nucleotide sequence: TGCGCCAGCAGCTTTTCCGTAGCGGGAGATTTTACAGATACGCAGTATTTT. Its translation: CASSFSVAGDFTDTQYF. The full variable domain, its missing parts supplied by reference TRBV5-1 and TRBJ2-3, is KAGVTQTPRYLIKTRGQQVTLSCSPISGHRSVSWYQQTPGQGLQFLFEYFSETQRNKGNFPGRFSGRQFSNSRSEMNVSTLELGDSALYLCASSFSVAGDFTDTQYFGPGTRLTVL.

The chain recombines TRBV6-5 with TRBJ2-1; D is uncertain. V was trimmed by 6 bases and J by 10 bases, leaving 10 bases between them. CDR1 and CDR2 (germline): MNHEY, SVGAGI. The CDR3 consists of 11 residues. The CDR3 region is CASRDGEEQFF. In DNA form, the CDR3 reads TGTGCCAGCAGAGATGGTGAGGAGCAGTTCTTC.

This chain joins TRBV20-1 and TRBJ2-7; tentatively, D is TRBD1 or TRBD2 (5 bases each). In germline, CDR1 is DFQATT, CDR2 SNEGSKA (reference sequence). The CDR3 sequence is 11 residues long. The V end was cut by 3 bases, the J end by 5 bases, with 8 bases between. CDR3 sequence: CSASRDDEQYF. The CDR3 nucleotides are TGCAGTGCTAGTCGGGACGACGAGCAGTACTTC.

This sequence joins TRBV2 and TRBJ2-7; 9 positions match TRBD2. Germline loops: CDR1 SNHLY, CDR2 FYNNEI. The CDR3 consists of 12 residues. With 4 bases clipped from V and 6 bases from J, the junction kept 1 base outside the gene matches. The CDR3 DNA is TGTGCCAGCAGTGGAGCGGGAGGCGAGCAGTACTTC. Encoded protein: CASSGAGGEQYF.

This clone has only a few counts. V is TRBV5-1 and J is TRBJ1-2; D is possibly TRBD1 (5 bases). The CDR3 has 13 residues. V lost 1 base, J lost 7 bases, and 11 bases lay in between. Germline assignment: CDR1 SGHRS and CDR2 YFSETQ. CDR3: CASSLNRDGGYTF. CDR3 bases: TGCGCCAGCAGCTTGAATCGGGACGGTGGCTACACCTTC.

This clone was counted a few times. J is TRBJ2-3 and V is TRBV28; 10 positions agree with TRBD2. The CDR3 runs 14 residues. Germline lookup yields CDR1 MDHEN and CDR2 SYDVKM. Trimming cost V 4 bases and J 7 bases; bases outside gene matches: 5. CDR3 sequence reads: CASSSSGRVNTQYF. The DNA for the CDR3 is TGTGCCAGCAGTTCTAGCGGGAGAGTGAATACGCAGTATTTT.

The J gene is TRBJ1-2, the V gene TRBV21-1. TRBV21-1 is marked as a pseudogene. The CDR3 is made up of 14 amino acids. CDR3 DNA sequence: TGTGCCAGCAGCAAAACGCCGACTAACTATGGCTACACCTTC. Encoded protein: CASSKTPTNYGYTF.

The chain carries TRBV11-2 and TRBJ2-1; D ambiguous. Germline V gene sequence: CDR1 SGHAT, CDR2 FQNNGV. V was pared by 1 base and J by 14 bases, with 12 bases between. The CDR3 contains 12 residues. CDR3 residues: CASSLVVGAKFF. The DNA of the CDR3 is TGTGCCAGCAGCTTAGTGGTGGGCGCAAAGTTCTTC.

The chain joins TRBV6-1 to TRBJ2-5, with 8 nucleotides matching TRBD2. The length of the CDR3 is 14 residues. Per the germline V gene, CDR1 is MNHNS and CDR2 is SASEGT. The J segment lost 5 bases and the V segment lost 2 bases, leaving 4 bases of the junction unmatched. CDR3 DNA: TGTGCCAGCAGTGAACAACCGGGAGGGGAGACCCAGTACTTC. Its translation is CASSEQPGGETQYF.

J is TRBJ2-7 and V is TRBV5-1; TRBD2 matches 8 bases. J was trimmed by 4 bases and V by 4 bases; bases with no gene match: 10. The CDR3 spans 15 residues. CDR1 SGHRS and CDR2 YFSETQ come from the germline V gene. This CDR3 reads CASSDPGLVKYEQYF. The DNA for the CDR3 is TGCGCCAGCAGCGATCCGGGACTAGTCAAATACGAGCAGTACTTC.

This clone was seen a handful of times. The chain couples TRBV28 to TRBJ2-7, with 12 bases fitting TRBD2. Germline trimming cut 6 bases from V and 8 bases from J; bases unmatched to any gene: 11. This CDR3 has 15 residues. The germline CDR1 and CDR2 sequences are MDHEN and SYDVKM. The CDR3 coding sequence is TGTGCCAGCAGCGAAAGACTAGCGGGGGCCCCCAAGCAGTACTTC. Amino acids: CASSERLAGAPKQYF.

The V and J genes are TRBV19 and TRBJ2-1, with a tentative D call TRBD1 (8 bases). The germline V and J ends were trimmed by 5 bases and 3 bases, with 14 bases remaining between them. Germline CDR1 LNHDA, CDR2 SQIVND (reference sequence). This CDR3 comprises 15 residues. The CDR3 region is CASSFYRGGYNEQFF. DNA for the CDR3: TGTGCCAGTAGTTTCTACAGGGGGGGCTACAATGAGCAGTTCTTC.

This clone has only a few counts. CDR3 protein: CASSQRGMPDTIYF. The CDR3 DNA reads as TGTGCCAGCAGCCAACGGGGAATGCCCGACACCATATATTTT. The chain is built from TRBV14 and TRBJ1-3; no firm D call. Trimming pared 2 bases from V and 8 bases from J, leaving 13 bases between. Germline loops: CDR1 SGHDN, CDR2 FVKESK. The CDR3 loop spans 14 amino acids.

This clone was detected once. V is TRBV6-5 and J is TRBJ2-1, with D perhaps TRBD2 (6 bases). Trimming shortened V by 4 bases and J by 8 bases, and 15 bases separated the two germline ends. CDR1 is MNHEY, CDR2 SVGAGI, per germline. The CDR3 runs to 14 residues. The CDR3 protein is CASSSGTVDHEQFF. The DNA of the CDR3 is TGTGCCAGCAGTTCCGGGACTGTTGACCATGAGCAGTTCTTC.

The genes are TRBV28 and TRBJ2-7; 8 bases map to TRBD1. V shed 7 bases, J shed 3 bases, and the junction held 8 bases outside the gene matches. Germline CDR1 and CDR2: MDHEN and SYDVKM. This CDR3 is built from 14 residues. The CDR3 DNA follows: TGTGCCAGCAAGGGGACAGGCTTTTACTACGAGCAGTACTTC. It translates to CASKGTGFYYEQYF.

This chain uses TRBV6-6 with TRBJ2-3; the match to TRBD1 covers 8 bases. The V and J ends lost 6 bases and 2 bases, in that order; junction bases with no gene match: 7. The V gene's germline CDR1 is MNHNY and CDR2 SVGAGI (reference sequence). The CDR3 runs to 15 residues. For the CDR3, the DNA is TGTGCCAGCAGCACCGAGACAGGGGACACAGATACGCAGTATTTT. Translating it yields CASSTETGDTDTQYF.

The gene calls are TRBV2 and TRBJ1-5; D gene uncertain. The CDR3 loop spans 15 amino acids. Germline-derived CDR1 and CDR2 are SNHLY and FYNNEI. V gave up 8 bases and J gave up 5 bases, with 19 bases separating them. CDR3 residues: CASGESTVSHQPQHF. As DNA, the CDR3 is TGTGCCAGCGGAGAATCAACAGTTTCACATCAGCCCCAGCATTTT.

The chain is built from TRBV6-5 and TRBJ2-7; D is perhaps TRBD1 (5 bases). The CDR3 is 14 residues long. V was cut by 2 bases and J by 4 bases, with 12 bases left in between. The V gene's germline CDR1 is MNHEY and CDR2 SVGAGI. CDR3 loop: CASSYGADSYEQYF. The CDR3 region has the DNA TGTGCCAGCAGTTACGGGGCTGACAGTTACGAGCAGTACTTC.

The count of this clone is one. CDR3 DNA: TGCGCCAGCAGCCAAGTTCCAGCGGGAGGGCAAGAGACCCAGTACTTC. Protein: CASSQVPAGGQETQYF. The gene calls are TRBV4-1 and TRBJ2-5, with TRBD2 matching over 10 bases. Germline CDR1 reads MGHRA; CDR2 reads YSYEKL. The CDR3 sequence is 16 residues long. V lost 1 base, J lost 2 bases, and 4 bases stayed unmatched.